This T cell receptor (beta chain) was identified during a study of cytomegalovirus exposure and HLA in healthy donors. General study points: Altogether, 160 or so TCR beta chains were recorded as cytomegalovirus-associated. Relative to equally common others, HLA-associated TCR beta chains showed greater clonal expansion in a later analysis.

The PCR ran on 60 Vbeta and 13 Jbeta primers. Only in-frame clones appear in the TCRdb table, and some are missing; sequencing was by immunoSEQ multiplex PCR. Here the sample spans 130,000 to 150,000 clones, approximately 80% being singletons. Turning to this clone: The target antigen is unknown.

The sequence was collected from a man aged 30-40 years in good health and CMV-seropositive. The sequencing input was PBMCs.

The CDR3 region is CASRGASTDTQYF. Written as DNA, the CDR3 is TGTGCCAGCAGGGGAGCGAGCACAGATACGCAGTATTTT. The chain combines TRBV6-1 with TRBJ2-3; a weak D match, TRBD2 (5 bases). Germline V gene sequence: CDR1 MNHNS, CDR2 SASEGT. Trimming removed 6 bases at V and 0 bases at J, with 7 bases between. The length of the CDR3 is 13 residues.